This T cell receptor (beta chain) was recovered during a study of cytomegalovirus exposure and HLA in healthy donors. Overall study findings and caveats: Accurate predictions that matched the HLA-A and HLA-B alleles of most subjects were reportedly made from TCR beta sequences. Rarity held for most TCR sequences, but there were some public TCRs that occurred in many donors. Presence/absence results assume similar sequencing depth per donor, which may not hold.

CDR3 length: 15 amino acids. CDR1 MNHEY and CDR2 SVGAGI come from the germline V gene. The V gene lost 5 bases and the J gene lost 2 bases, with 12 bases spanning the gap. A multiplex PCR was run with 60 Vbeta primers and 13 Jbeta primers. This table comes from immunoSEQ multiplex PCR, and its TCRdb copy is limited to in-frame clones, with some not included. The top ten hold around 5% of the sample, which has some 170,000 clones, about four fifths seen once. Comment on this clone: The antigen is undetermined.

This TCR was sampled from a man aged 25 to 40 in good health and CMV-seronegative. The sample taken for sequencing was PBMCs. The chain links TRBV6-5 to TRBJ2-2; unclear D gene. The DNA for the CDR3 is TGTGCCAGCAGTCCGACATCCGCTAACACCGGGGAGCTGTTTTTT. It encodes CASSPTSANTGELFF.